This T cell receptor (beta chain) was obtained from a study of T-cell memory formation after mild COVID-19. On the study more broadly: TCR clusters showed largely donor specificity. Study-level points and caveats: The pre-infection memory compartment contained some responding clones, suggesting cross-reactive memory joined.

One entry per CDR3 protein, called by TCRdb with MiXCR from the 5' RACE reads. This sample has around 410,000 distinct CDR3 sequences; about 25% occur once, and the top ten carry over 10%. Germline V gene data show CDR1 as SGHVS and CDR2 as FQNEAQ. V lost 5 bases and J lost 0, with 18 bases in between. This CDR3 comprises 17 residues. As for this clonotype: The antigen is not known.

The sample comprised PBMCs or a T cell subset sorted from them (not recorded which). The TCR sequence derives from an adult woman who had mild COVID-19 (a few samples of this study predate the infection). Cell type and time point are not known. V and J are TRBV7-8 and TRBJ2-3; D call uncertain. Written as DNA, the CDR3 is TGTGCCAGCAGCCGCACCCTGGCTCTTTCTAGCACAGATACGCAGTATTTT. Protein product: CASSRTLALSSTDTQYF.